This entry concerns a single T cell receptor (beta chain). This entry belongs to a study of blood T cell repertoires in COVID-19. Study in general: Specimens from acute and convalescent COVID-19 originated in the United States, Italy and Spain. Sample material is recorded as cDNA or gDNA derived from T cells, B-cell-depleted T cells, or PBMCs.

How the authors handled the data: Amplified reference gene primers provided the basis for estimating nucleated cell counts. Only in-frame clones appear in the TCRdb table, and some are missing; sequencing was by immunoSEQ multiplex PCR. That table furnishes V, J and clone size, whereas the DNA furnished D and trimming. The sample shows 65,000 to 100,000 clones, approximately 84% of them seen only once. The TCR was taken from a human donor in a cohort sampled during active COVID-19. Specimen: peripheral blood.

The CDR3 bases are TGTGCCAGCAGCCCAGATGGGTGGGCTAGCGGGGAGTCCTACAATGAGCAGTTCTTC. It is translated as CASSPDGWASGESYNEQFF. The chain has TRBV7-9 and TRBJ2-1; 9 positions match TRBD2. Germline V gene lookup returns CDR1 SEHNR and CDR2 FQNEAQ (reference sequence). The CDR3 loop spans 19 amino acids. V lost 5 bases, J lost 1 base, and 15 bases stayed unmatched. The full variable domain, rest sourced from reference TRBV7-9 and TRBJ2-1, is DTGVSQNPRHKITKRGQNVTFRCDPISEHNRLYWYRQTLGQGPEFLTYFQNEAQLEKSRLLSDRFSAERPKGSFSTLEIQRTEQGDSAMYLCASSPDGWASGESYNEQFFGPGTRLTVL.